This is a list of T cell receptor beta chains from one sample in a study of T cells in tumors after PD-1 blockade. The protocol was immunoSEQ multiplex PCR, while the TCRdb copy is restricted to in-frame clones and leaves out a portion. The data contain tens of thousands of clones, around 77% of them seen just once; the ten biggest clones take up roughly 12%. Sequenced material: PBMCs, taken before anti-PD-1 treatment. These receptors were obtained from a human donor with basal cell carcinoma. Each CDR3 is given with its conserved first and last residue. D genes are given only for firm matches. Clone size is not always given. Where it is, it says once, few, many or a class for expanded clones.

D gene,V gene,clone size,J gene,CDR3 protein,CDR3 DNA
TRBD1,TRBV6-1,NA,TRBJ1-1,CASSAQGARLNTEAFF,TGTGCCAGCAGTGCCCAGGGGGCGCGTTTGAACACTGAAGCTTTCTTT
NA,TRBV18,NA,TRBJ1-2,CASSPSSDPAYGYTF,TGTGCCAGCTCACCATCCAGCGATCCAGCCTATGGCTACACCTTC
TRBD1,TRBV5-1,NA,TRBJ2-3,CASSLTGALDTQYF,TGCGCCAGCAGCTTGACAGGGGCGCTAGATACGCAGTATTTT
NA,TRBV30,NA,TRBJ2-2,CAWSPRPWGLNTGELFF,TGTGCCTGGAGTCCCCGGCCGTGGGGACTGAACACCGGGGAGCTGTTTTTT
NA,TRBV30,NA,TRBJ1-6,CAWRASTGHSPLHF,TGTGCCTGGAGGGCCTCTACGGGTCATTCACCCCTCCACTTT
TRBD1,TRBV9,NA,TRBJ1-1,CASSAYGQGEAFF,TGTGCCAGCAGCGCCTACGGACAGGGTGAAGCTTTCTTT
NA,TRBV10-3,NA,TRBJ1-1,CAISEGMTANTEAFF,TGTGCCATCAGTGAGGGGATGACAGCGAACACTGAAGCTTTCTTT
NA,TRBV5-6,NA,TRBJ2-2,CASSKRHTNTGELFF,TGTGCCAGCAGCAAAAGACACACGAACACCGGGGAGCTGTTTTTT
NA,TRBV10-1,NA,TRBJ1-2,CASSEFGDRQSNYGYTF,TGCGCCAGCAGTGAGTTTGGGGACCGACAATCTAACTATGGCTACACCTTC
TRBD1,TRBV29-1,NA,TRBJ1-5,CSAVTGGNSNQPQHF,TGCAGCGCAGTAACAGGGGGGAATAGCAATCAGCCCCAGCATTTT
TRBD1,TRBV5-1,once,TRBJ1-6,CASSLGDRGDSPLHF,TGCGCCAGCAGCTTGGGGGACAGGGGTGACTCACCCCTCCACTTT
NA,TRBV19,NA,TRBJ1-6,CASSIVSGSSYNSPLHF,TGTGCCAGTAGTATAGTTTCCGGGAGCTCCTATAATTCACCCCTCCACTTT
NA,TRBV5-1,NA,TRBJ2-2,CASSLRQTDTGELFF,TGCGCCAGCAGCCTCCGACAAACGGACACCGGGGAGCTGTTTTTT
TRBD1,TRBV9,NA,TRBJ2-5,CASSVGQGIVGETQYF,TGTGCCAGCAGCGTCGGACAGGGTATAGTTGGAGAGACCCAGTACTTC
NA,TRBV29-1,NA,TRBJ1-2,CSVPGHTGVGYTF,TGCAGCGTCCCGGGACACACGGGGGTGGGCTACACCTTC
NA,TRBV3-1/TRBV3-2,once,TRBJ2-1,CASSLKAGASYNEQFF,TGTGCCAGCAGCCTCAAGGCGGGGGCCTCCTACAATGAGCAGTTCTTC
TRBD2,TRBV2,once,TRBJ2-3,CASSETSVTDTQYF,TGTGCCAGCAGTGAGACTAGCGTCACAGATACGCAGTATTTT
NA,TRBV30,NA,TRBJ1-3,CAYTDPEKGNTIYF,TGTGCCTATACGGACCCCGAGAAAGGAAACACCATATATTTT
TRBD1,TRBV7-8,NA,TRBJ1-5,CASSPERTGVNQPQHF,TGTGCCAGCAGCCCGGAGCGGACAGGGGTGAATCAGCCCCAGCATTTT
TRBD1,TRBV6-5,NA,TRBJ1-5,CASRGQGTNQPQHF,TGTGCCAGCAGGGGACAGGGGACTAATCAGCCCCAGCATTTT
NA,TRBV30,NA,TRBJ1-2,CAWESNYGYTF,TGTGCCTGGGAGAGCAACTATGGCTACACCTTC
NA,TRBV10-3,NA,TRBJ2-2,CAISELPDYLTGELFF,TGTGCCATCAGTGAGCTGCCAGACTACCTCACCGGGGAGCTGTTTTTT